The clone carrying this TCR beta chain showed up just a few times. This sample was taken from a study of T cells after yellow fever vaccination. The V and J ends lost 4 bases and 2 bases respectively, with 8 bases between them. The CDR3 loop spans 13 amino acids. One entry per CDR3 protein, called by TCRdb with MiXCR from the 5' RACE reads. The profile shows around 310,000 distinct CDR3 sequences, approximately 4.2% of them singletons. The origin of this receptor is a man younger than 35 who received the YFV17D yellow fever vaccine. The sample in question was PBMCs, obtained 5 days after the yellow fever booster vaccination. The rearrangement uses TRBV12-3 or TRBV12-4 and TRBJ1-2; perhaps TRBD1 as D (5 bases). CDR3 bases: TGTGCCAGCAGTTGGGAGGGGAACTATGGCTACACCTTC. Amino acids: CASSWEGNYGYTF.